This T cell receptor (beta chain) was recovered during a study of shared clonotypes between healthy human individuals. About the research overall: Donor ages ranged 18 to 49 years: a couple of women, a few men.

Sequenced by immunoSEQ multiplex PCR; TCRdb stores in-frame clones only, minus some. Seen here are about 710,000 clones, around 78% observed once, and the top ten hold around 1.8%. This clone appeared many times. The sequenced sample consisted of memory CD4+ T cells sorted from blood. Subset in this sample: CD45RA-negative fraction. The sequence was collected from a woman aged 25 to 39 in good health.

CDR3 sequence (DNA): TGTGCCAGCAGGAAACAGGCGAACACTGAAGCTTTCTTT. Its translation is CASRKQANTEAFF. The chain couples TRBV6-4 to TRBJ1-1; D is possibly TRBD1 (5 bases). CDR3 length equals 13 residues. Germline V gene data show CDR1 as MRHNA and CDR2 as SNTAGT. V shed 6 bases and J shed 1 base, with 9 bases lying between them.